The 2 T cell receptor beta chains in this list originate from one sample, sequenced in a study of cytomegalovirus exposure and HLA in healthy donors. The PCR made use of 60 Vbeta and 13 Jbeta primers. The data were produced by immunoSEQ multiplex PCR, yet TCRdb's version contains in-frame clones alone and is incomplete. The sample carries over 100,000 clones, roughly 60% recorded once. Material: PBMCs. All receptors derive from a man aged 40-50 years in good health and CMV-seropositive.

V usage is TRBV19 and J usage is TRBJ1-3; perhaps TRBD1 as D (5 bases). Germline CDR1 reads LNHDA; CDR2 reads SQIVND (reference sequence). CDR3 size: 15 residues. The V gene lost 7 bases and the J gene lost 1 base, with 14 bases spanning the gap. The CDR3 protein is CASTPGPGSGNTIYF. The CDR3 DNA follows: TGTGCCAGTACCCCCGGGCCAGGGTCTGGAAACACCATATATTTT.

J is TRBJ1-3 and V is TRBV12-5; 9 bases line up with TRBD1. J gave up 3 bases and V 3 bases, and 9 bases lay outside the gene matches. Germline-derived CDR1 and CDR2 are LGHNT and FRNRAP. This CDR3 contains 17 residues. CDR3 in amino acids: CASGFNPQGAGGNTIYF. CDR3 sequence (DNA): TGTGCTAGTGGTTTTAACCCACAGGGGGCGGGTGGAAACACCATATATTTT.